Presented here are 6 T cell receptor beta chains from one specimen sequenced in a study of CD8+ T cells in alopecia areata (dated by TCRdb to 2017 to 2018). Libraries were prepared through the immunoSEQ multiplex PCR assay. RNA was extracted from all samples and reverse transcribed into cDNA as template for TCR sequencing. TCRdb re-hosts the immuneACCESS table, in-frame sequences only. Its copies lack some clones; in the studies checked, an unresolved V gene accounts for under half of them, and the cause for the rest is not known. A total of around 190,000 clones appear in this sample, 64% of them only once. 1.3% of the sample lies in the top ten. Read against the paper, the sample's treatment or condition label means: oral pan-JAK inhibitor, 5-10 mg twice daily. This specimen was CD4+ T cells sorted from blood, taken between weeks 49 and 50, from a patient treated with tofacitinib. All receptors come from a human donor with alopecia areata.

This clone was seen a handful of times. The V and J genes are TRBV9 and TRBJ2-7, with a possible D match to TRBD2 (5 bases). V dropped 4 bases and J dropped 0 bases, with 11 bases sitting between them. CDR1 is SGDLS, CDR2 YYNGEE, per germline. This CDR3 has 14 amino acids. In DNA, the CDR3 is TGTGCCAGCAGCCCTGACTACTTCTCCTACGAGCAGTACTTC. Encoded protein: CASSPDYFSYEQYF. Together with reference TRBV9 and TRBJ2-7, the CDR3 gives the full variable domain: DSGVTQTPKHLITATGQRVTLRCSPRSGDLSVYWYQQSLDQGLQFLIQYYNGEERAKGNILERFSAQQFPDLHSELNLSSLELGDSALYFCASSPDYFSYEQYFGPGTRLTVT.

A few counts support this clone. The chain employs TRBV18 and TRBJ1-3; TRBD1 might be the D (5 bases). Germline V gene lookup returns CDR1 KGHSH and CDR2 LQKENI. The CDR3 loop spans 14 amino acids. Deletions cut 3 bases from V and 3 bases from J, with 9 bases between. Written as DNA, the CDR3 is TGTGCCAGCTCACCGGGGACGATTGGAAACACCATATATTTT. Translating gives CASSPGTIGNTIYF.

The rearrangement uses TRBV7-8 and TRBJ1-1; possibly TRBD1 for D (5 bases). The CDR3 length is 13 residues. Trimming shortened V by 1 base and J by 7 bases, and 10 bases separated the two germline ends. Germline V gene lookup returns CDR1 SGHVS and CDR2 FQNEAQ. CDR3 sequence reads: CASSLGGDGEAFF. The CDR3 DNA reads TGTGCCAGCAGCTTAGGAGGGGACGGTGAAGCTTTCTTT.

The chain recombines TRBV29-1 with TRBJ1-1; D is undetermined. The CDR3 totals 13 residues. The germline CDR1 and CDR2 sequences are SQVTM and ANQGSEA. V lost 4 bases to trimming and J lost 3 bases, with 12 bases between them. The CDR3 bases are TGCAGCGTTGGAAAGGAGTGGGACACTGAAGCTTTCTTT. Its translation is CSVGKEWDTEAFF.

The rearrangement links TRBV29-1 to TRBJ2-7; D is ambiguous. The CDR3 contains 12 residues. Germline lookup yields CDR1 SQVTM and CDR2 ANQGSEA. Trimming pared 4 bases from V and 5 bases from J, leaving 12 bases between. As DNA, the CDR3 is TGCAGCGTTGTGATAGGCAGCAACGAGCAGTACTTC. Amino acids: CSVVIGSNEQYF.

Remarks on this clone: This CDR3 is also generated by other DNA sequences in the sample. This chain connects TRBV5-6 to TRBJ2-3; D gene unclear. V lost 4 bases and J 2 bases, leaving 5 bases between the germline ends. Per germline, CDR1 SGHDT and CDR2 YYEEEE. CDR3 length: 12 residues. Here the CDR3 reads CASSPDTDTQYF. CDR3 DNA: TGTGCCAGCAGCCCTGACACAGATACGCAGTATTTT.